This T cell receptor (beta chain) originates from a study of blood T cell repertoires in COVID-19. Study-level background: The United States, Italy and Spain were the sources of the acute and convalescent COVID-19 samples. PBMCs, B-cell-depleted T cells, or T cells provided the cDNA or gDNA that made up the material.

Some clones are missing from TCRdb's copy, which holds only in-frame ones; the method was immunoSEQ multiplex PCR. The sample holds about 89,000 clones; around 88% are singletons and the top ten take 0.35% to 0.5%. CDR1 and CDR2 (germline): SGHRS, YFSETQ. Germline trimming cut 0 bases from V and 0 bases from J; bases unmatched to any gene: 4. CDR3 length equals 16 residues. The source material was peripheral blood. The sequence derives from a man aged 60-69 years with acute or convalescent COVID-19. The rearrangement joins TRBV5-1 to TRBJ2-7; 9 bases line up with TRBD2. In DNA form, the CDR3 reads TGCGCCAGCAGCTTGGAGGCTAGCGGGACCTCCTACGAGCAGTACTTC. Protein product: CASSLEASGTSYEQYF.